The next 24 T cell receptor beta chains were all read from a single sample in a study of cytomegalovirus exposure and HLA in healthy donors. 13 Jbeta primers and 60 Vbeta primers were used for the PCR. The table came from immunoSEQ multiplex PCR; TCRdb's copy has only in-frame clones and leaves some out. The sample shows under 130,000 clones, over 75% of them seen only once. Material: PBMCs. The receptors here all came from a middle-aged woman in good health and CMV-seropositive.

In its sample, this clone was seen once. The V call is TRBV19, the J call TRBJ2-5; D might be TRBD1 (6 bases). Matching the DNA end better, TRBJ2-7 makes the J call doubtful. Germline lookup yields CDR1 LNHDA and CDR2 SQIVND (reference sequence). The CDR3 length is 15 residues. The CDR3 nucleotides are TGTGCCAGTAGGCGCCGGGACACCAGCTCCTACGAGCAGTACTTC. Its translation: CASRRRDTSSYEQYF.

The rearrangement joins TRBV4-1 to TRBJ2-1; D is uncertain. Germline-derived CDR1 and CDR2 are MGHRA and YSYEKL. The CDR3 loop spans 16 amino acids. V was cut by 1 base and J by 0 bases, with 10 bases left in between. CDR3 nucleotide sequence: TGCGCCAGCAGCCAAGGTCTTAGGAGCTCCTACAATGAGCAGTTCTTC. Amino acid sequence: CASSQGLRSSYNEQFF.

The gene calls are TRBV19 and TRBJ1-5; perhaps TRBD1 as D (5 bases). CDR1 and CDR2 (germline): LNHDA, SQIVND (reference sequence). There are 16 residues in the CDR3. V lost 3 bases to trimming and J lost 3 bases, with 15 bases between them. The CDR3 sequence: CASSMGSGIVNQPQHF. As DNA, the CDR3 is TGTGCCAGTAGTATGGGTTCAGGGATTGTCAATCAGCCCCAGCATTTT.

The chain employs TRBV4-3 and TRBJ1-2, with D possibly being TRBD1 (6 bases). Trimming took off 1 base at V and 4 bases at J, with 10 bases between the two ends. CDR3 length equals 14 residues. Germline V lookup: CDR1 LGHNA, CDR2 YSLEER. The CDR3 sequence is CASSQGQEAYGYTF. CDR3 nucleotides: TGCGCCAGCAGCCAAGGACAGGAAGCCTATGGCTACACCTTC.

The CDR3 loop reads CASSTSGGAGKLFF. CDR3 nucleotides: TGTGCCAGTAGTACCTCGGGGGGCGCGGGAAAACTGTTTTTT. This chain uses TRBV19 with TRBJ1-4, with D possibly matching TRBD1 (6 bases). Germline V gives CDR1 LNHDA, CDR2 SQIVND (reference sequence). The V gene lost 4 bases and the J gene lost 10 bases, with 16 bases spanning the gap. This CDR3 is built from 14 residues. Together with reference TRBV19 and TRBJ1-4, the CDR3 gives the full variable domain: DGGITQSPKYLFRKEGQNVTLSCEQNLNHDAMYWYRQDPGQGLRLIYYSQIVNDFQKGDIAEGYSVSREKKESFPLTVTSAQKNPTAFYLCASSTSGGAGKLFFGSGTQLSVL.

J is TRBJ1-5 and V is TRBV28; D not certain. Trimming took off 7 bases at V and 3 bases at J, with 25 bases between the two ends. Germline CDR1 MDHEN, CDR2 SYDVKM. The CDR3 sequence is 18 residues long. DNA of the CDR3: TGTGCCAGCACCTCCCCCCTATTCAGCTCGGGGAACAATCAGCCCCAGCATTTT. It is translated as CASTSPLFSSGNNQPQHF.

The chain combines TRBV2 with TRBJ2-5; perhaps TRBD2 as D (5 bases). The CDR3 is 14 amino acids. Germline V gene sequence: CDR1 SNHLY, CDR2 FYNNEI. The germline V and J ends were trimmed by 7 bases and 5 bases, with 17 bases remaining between them. The CDR3: CASTILTGSETQYF. The CDR3 DNA is TGTGCCAGCACTATATTGACGGGGTCGGAGACCCAGTACTTC. Full variable domain (rest looked up from reference TRBV2 and TRBJ2-5): EPEVTQTPSHQVTQMGQEVILRCVPISNHLYFYWYRQILGQKVEFLVSFYNNEISEKSEIFDDQFSVERPDGSNFTLKIRSTKLEDSAMYFCASTILTGSETQYFGPGTRLLVL.

This clone was seen a few times. CDR3: CASSPTTGMYGYTF. In DNA, the CDR3 is TGTGCCAGCAGCCCCACGACAGGGATGTATGGCTACACCTTC. The gene calls are TRBV7-3 and TRBJ1-2, with TRBD1 matching 7 bases. This CDR3 spans 14 amino acids. CDR1 and CDR2 from the germline V gene are SGHTA and FQGTGA. The trim removed 5 bases at V and 5 bases at J, leaving 8 bases unmatched.

The rearrangement uses TRBV2 and TRBJ1-1; 7 bases fit TRBD1. The germline gives CDR1 SNHLY, CDR2 FYNNEI. V dropped 7 bases and J dropped 5; count of bases not matched to a gene: 10. This CDR3 has 14 residues. Written as DNA, the CDR3 is TGTGCCAGCACAATGGAGGGGGCAGAGACTGAAGCTTTCTTT. This translates into CASTMEGAETEAFF.

The chain combines TRBV6-5 with TRBJ1-2; 9 bases are shared with TRBD1. This CDR3 spans 14 amino acids. The V gene's germline CDR1 is MNHEY and CDR2 SVGAGI. V lost 5 bases, J lost 7 bases, and 8 bases stayed unmatched. In DNA, the CDR3 is TGTGCCAGCAGTATGGACAGGGGCTTGGGTGGCTACACCTTC. It specifies CASSMDRGLGGYTF.

The chain is built from TRBV19 and TRBJ1-2, with 9 positions matching TRBD1. CDR3 length equals 14 residues. From germline, CDR1 is LNHDA and CDR2 SQIVND (reference sequence). With V trimmed by 7 bases and J by 8 bases, 11 bases remained unmatched. The DNA for the CDR3 is TGTGCCAGTACCCCCTGGACAGGGGAACACGGCTACACCTTC. It codes for CASTPWTGEHGYTF.

The rearrangement joins TRBV5-8 to TRBJ1-4, with D possibly being TRBD1 (6 bases). Germline V gene sequence: CDR1 SGHTS, CDR2 YDEGEE. Trimming took off 1 base at V and 7 bases at J, with 14 bases between the two ends. The CDR3 spans 15 residues. CDR3 loop: CASSLNGGGLEKLFF. The CDR3 region has the DNA TGTGCCAGCAGCTTGAACGGGGGGGGGCTTGAAAAACTGTTTTTT. Full variable domain (outside the CDR3, taken from reference TRBV5-8 and TRBJ1-4): EAGVTQSPTHLIKTRGQQATLRCSPISGHTSVYWYQQALGLGLQFLLWYDEGEERNRGNFPPRFSGRQFPNYSSELNVNALELEDSALYLCASSLNGGGLEKLFFGSGTQLSVL.

The sample holds one count of this clone. CDR3 amino acids: CASSSAGFYTGELFF. In DNA form, the CDR3 reads TGTGCCAGCAGTTCCGCAGGGTTCTACACCGGGGAGCTGTTTTTT. The V and J genes are TRBV28 and TRBJ2-2, with D possibly matching TRBD1 (5 bases). With 4 bases removed from V and 3 bases from J, the gap between germline ends came to 12 bases. In germline, CDR1 is MDHEN, CDR2 SYDVKM. This CDR3 region has 15 residues.

This clone appeared a single time. The same CDR3 is also encoded by other DNA sequences in this sample. The genes are TRBV7-2 and TRBJ1-1; D call uncertain. This CDR3 contains 13 residues. Germline-derived CDR1 and CDR2 are SGHTA and FQGNSA. Between the trimmed V and J ends, which lost 4 bases and 3 bases, there was a span of 9 bases. CDR3 bases: TGTGCCAGCAGCTCCAATACAGACACTGAAGCTTTCTTT. Translating it yields CASSSNTDTEAFF.

The count of this clone is one. The chain has TRBV4-2 and TRBJ2-1; 8 bases fit TRBD2. This CDR3 region has 16 residues. Trimming removed 5 bases from V and 3 bases from J; junction bases left unmatched: 9. Germline V gene sequence: CDR1 LGHNA, CDR2 YNFKEQ. The CDR3 bases are TGTGCCAGCAGCACCCCGACGGGGGGGCACTACAATGAGCAGTTCTTC. Its protein product is CASSTPTGGHYNEQFF.

This chain joins TRBV20-1 and TRBJ2-1; no firm D call. Trimming stripped 6 bases from V and 4 bases from J, with 7 bases between. Germline CDR1 is DFQATT and CDR2 is SNEGSKA (reference sequence). The length of the CDR3 is 11 residues. This CDR3 is CSAIRYNEQFF. CDR3 DNA sequence: TGCAGTGCGATTAGATACAATGAGCAGTTCTTC.

The rearrangement joins TRBV7-9 to TRBJ1-4; weak D call: TRBD1 (5 bases). Germline V gene data show CDR1 as SEHNR and CDR2 as FQNEAQ (reference sequence). The CDR3 contains 18 residues. The V end lost 3 bases, the J end lost 0 bases, and 17 bases lay between the germline ends. The CDR3 DNA reads as TGTGCCAGCAGCTTGCGTCCGGGGGTTTATGCAACTAATGAAAAACTGTTTTTT. Its translation is CASSLRPGVYATNEKLFF.

This chain links TRBV9 with TRBJ1-2, with D possibly matching TRBD1 (5 bases). The CDR3 is 14 amino acids. Germline CDR1 SGDLS, CDR2 YYNGEE. V shed 3 bases and J shed 4 bases, with 13 bases lying between them. In DNA form, the CDR3 reads TGTGCCAGCAGCGCCAGTGGGGCTAGCTATGGCTACACCTTC. This gives the protein CASSASGASYGYTF.

The V gene is TRBV18, the J gene TRBJ1-3; TRBD1 matches 8 bases. This CDR3 has 16 amino acids. Unmatched junction bases numbered 11, after V lost 3 bases and J lost 7 bases. Germline V gene sequence: CDR1 KGHSH, CDR2 LQKENI. The CDR3: CASSPGLGQGVNTIYF. CDR3 bases: TGTGCCAGCTCACCCGGACTAGGACAGGGTGTGAACACCATATATTTT.

This rearrangement joins TRBV13 to TRBJ2-6; TRBD2 agrees at 8 bases. The V gene's germline CDR1 is PRHDT and CDR2 FYEKMQ (reference sequence). The CDR3 contains 18 residues. J gave up 0 bases and V 5 bases, and 9 bases lay outside the gene matches. The CDR3 nucleotides are TGTGCCAGCAGCAAATCCGGGGGGGCCCACTCTGGGGCCAACGTCCTGACTTTC. Translated: CASSKSGGAHSGANVLTF.

This clone was found once. The V and J genes are TRBV29-1 and TRBJ2-7; a possible D gene is TRBD2 (6 bases). Per germline, CDR1 SQVTM and CDR2 ANQGSEA. The CDR3 has 15 residues. Trimming cost V 7 bases and J 2 bases, with 21 bases left between them. Written as DNA, the CDR3 is TGCAGCGGCGCCAATCTACTTAGCGGAACCTACGAGCAGTACTTC. Translated: CSGANLLSGTYEQYF.

Worth noting for this clone: Other DNA sequences within the sample encode an identical CDR3. V is TRBV9 and J is TRBJ2-3, with D perhaps TRBD2 (5 bases). The CDR3 contains 15 residues. The germline V gene encodes CDR1 SGDLS and CDR2 YYNGEE. V lost 2 bases and J 0 bases, leaving 10 bases between the germline ends. CDR3 nucleotide sequence: TGTGCCAGCAGCGTTACTAGTGGGAGCACAGATACGCAGTATTTT. As protein: CASSVTSGSTDTQYF.

This clone was counted a few times. The genes are TRBV5-1 and TRBJ2-5; a possible D gene is TRBD2 (6 bases). The V end was cut by 7 bases, the J end by 5 bases, with 15 bases between. The CDR3 spans 13 residues. CDR1 is SGHRS and CDR2 is YFSETQ in the germline V gene. This CDR3 is CASAQGEAETQYF. CDR3 in DNA: TGCGCCAGCGCCCAAGGGGAGGCGGAGACCCAGTACTTC.

This clone was detected only a few times. The genes are TRBV28 and TRBJ2-3; maybe TRBD2 (5 bases). The germline CDR1 and CDR2 sequences are MDHEN and SYDVKM. V dropped 3 bases and J dropped 0 bases, with 10 bases sitting between them. CDR3 size: 15 residues. CDR3 loop: CASSFYRTSTDTQYF. In DNA form, the CDR3 reads TGTGCCAGCAGTTTTTACCGGACTAGCACAGATACGCAGTATTTT.